This is a list of T cell receptor beta chains from one sample in a study of blood T cell repertoires in COVID-19. TCRdb's copy holds only in-frame clones and misses some; the assay was immunoSEQ multiplex PCR. This table holds more than 150,000 clones, about 80% found once. Sample: PBMCs or T cells enriched from blood (not recorded which). Receptors were obtained from a man in his 60s who had been exposed to COVID-19. Each CDR3 is given with its conserved first and last residue. A D gene is named only where the DNA matches it firmly. Clone size, where shown, is once, few, many, or a class for clones that have expanded.

J gene: TRBJ2-7
D gene: TRBD1
clone size: many
V gene: TRBV6-5
CDR3 protein: CASRPPSDRGHEQYF
CDR3 DNA: TGTGCCAGCAGACCCCCTTCCGACAGGGGGCACGAGCAGTACTTC

J gene: TRBJ2-7
D gene: TRBD2
clone size: NA
V gene: TRBV5-1
CDR3 protein: CASSPAGAGEQYF
CDR3 DNA: TGCGCCAGCAGCCCAGCGGGAGCAGGGGAGCAGTACTTC

J gene: TRBJ1-1
D gene: TRBD1
clone size: many
V gene: TRBV9
CDR3 protein: CASSAWDSGGRNTEAFF
CDR3 DNA: TGTGCCAGCAGCGCCTGGGACAGTGGAGGAAGGAACACTGAAGCTTTCTTT

J gene: TRBJ2-2
D gene: TRBD1
clone size: NA
V gene: TRBV19
CDR3 protein: CASSIRNRGAGELFF
CDR3 DNA: TGTGCCAGTAGTATCCGGAACAGGGGCGCCGGGGAGCTGTTTTTT

J gene: TRBJ2-1
D gene: NA
clone size: NA
V gene: TRBV2
CDR3 protein: CASSVGRNNEQFF
CDR3 DNA: TGTGCCAGCAGTGTGGGGCGGAACAATGAGCAGTTCTTC

J gene: TRBJ2-1
D gene: NA
clone size: NA
V gene: TRBV21-1
CDR3 protein: CASSPPVPGTTDNEQFF
CDR3 DNA: TGTGCCAGCAGCCCCCCCGTTCCCGGGACTACCGACAATGAGCAGTTCTTC

J gene: TRBJ2-7
D gene: TRBD1
clone size: NA
V gene: TRBV4-3
CDR3 protein: CASSSRAVGAGGLEQYF
CDR3 DNA: TGCGCCAGCAGTTCCAGAGCTGTCGGGGCAGGGGGCCTCGAGCAGTACTTC

J gene: TRBJ2-5
D gene: TRBD1
clone size: NA
V gene: TRBV27
CDR3 protein: CASLGQGRGETQYF
CDR3 DNA: TGTGCCAGTCTAGGACAGGGGAGGGGAGAGACCCAGTACTTC

J gene: TRBJ1-2
D gene: NA
clone size: NA
V gene: TRBV28
CDR3 protein: CASSLDIDFGREDYGYTF
CDR3 DNA: TGTGCCAGCAGTTTGGACATTGATTTCGGCAGGGAGGACTATGGCTACACCTTC

J gene: TRBJ2-5
D gene: NA
clone size: NA
V gene: TRBV5-8
CDR3 protein: CASSLGSEIDSQETQYF
CDR3 DNA: TGTGCCAGCAGCTTGGGGTCAGAAATCGACAGCCAAGAGACCCAGTACTTC

J gene: TRBJ2-1
D gene: TRBD1
clone size: NA
V gene: TRBV5-1
CDR3 protein: CASSYGTDNEQFF
CDR3 DNA: TGCGCCAGCAGCTACGGGACAGACAATGAGCAGTTCTTC

J gene: TRBJ2-7
D gene: NA
clone size: NA
V gene: TRBV27
CDR3 protein: CASSLSSGGEQYF
CDR3 DNA: TGTGCCAGCAGTTTATCCTCCGGGGGCGAGCAGTACTTC

J gene: TRBJ1-5
D gene: NA
clone size: NA
V gene: TRBV10-3
CDR3 protein: CAISEFQGGPQHF
CDR3 DNA: TGTGCCATCAGTGAGTTTCAGGGCGGGCCCCAGCATTTT

J gene: TRBJ2-1
D gene: NA
clone size: NA
V gene: TRBV5-4
CDR3 protein: CASSSAASAGNEQFF
CDR3 DNA: TGTGCCAGCAGCAGCGCGGCTAGCGCGGGCAATGAGCAGTTCTTC

J gene: TRBJ1-4
D gene: TRBD1
clone size: NA
V gene: TRBV19
CDR3 protein: CASSIDSLTGVKLFF
CDR3 DNA: TGTGCCAGTAGTATAGACTCCCTTACAGGGGTAAAACTGTTTTTT

J gene: TRBJ2-1
D gene: TRBD2
clone size: NA
V gene: TRBV9
CDR3 protein: CASSVGGSEYEQFF
CDR3 DNA: TGTGCCAGCAGCGTAGGCGGGAGTGAGTATGAGCAGTTCTTC

J gene: TRBJ2-3
D gene: TRBD1
clone size: few
V gene: TRBV28
CDR3 protein: CASRGQGTDTQYF
CDR3 DNA: TGTGCCAGCAGGGGACAGGGAACAGATACGCAGTATTTT

J gene: TRBJ1-5
D gene: NA
clone size: NA
V gene: TRBV30
CDR3 protein: CAWSERSSNQPQHF
CDR3 DNA: TGTGCCTGGAGCGAGAGATCGAGCAATCAGCCCCAGCATTTT

J gene: TRBJ2-7
D gene: NA
clone size: few
V gene: TRBV7-9
CDR3 protein: CASSLEQVSSYEQYF
CDR3 DNA: TGTGCCAGCAGCTTAGAACAGGTCAGCTCCTACGAGCAGTACTTC

J gene: TRBJ2-1
D gene: NA
clone size: NA
V gene: TRBV6-4
CDR3 protein: CASSAEGTYNEQFF
CDR3 DNA: TGTGCCAGCAGTGCCGAGGGTACCTACAATGAGCAGTTCTTC

J gene: TRBJ2-1
D gene: TRBD2
clone size: NA
V gene: TRBV2
CDR3 protein: CASTEAGGAYNEQFF
CDR3 DNA: TGTGCCAGCACCGAAGCCGGGGGGGCCTACAATGAGCAGTTCTTC

J gene: TRBJ1-1
D gene: NA
clone size: NA
V gene: TRBV28
CDR3 protein: CASSLPGGGRTEAFF
CDR3 DNA: TGTGCCAGCAGTCTACCCGGCGGGGGCAGAACTGAAGCTTTCTTT

J gene: TRBJ2-7
D gene: NA
clone size: NA
V gene: TRBV19
CDR3 protein: CASSMHQPDNEQYF
CDR3 DNA: TGTGCCAGTAGTATGCACCAGCCGGACAACGAGCAGTACTTC

J gene: TRBJ1-5
D gene: TRBD1
clone size: few
V gene: TRBV7-2
CDR3 protein: CASSIGTGGQPQHF
CDR3 DNA: TGTGCCAGCAGCATCGGGACAGGGGGTCAGCCCCAGCATTTT

J gene: TRBJ2-5
D gene: NA
clone size: NA
V gene: TRBV5-4
CDR3 protein: CASSPGETQYF
CDR3 DNA: TGTGCCAGCAGCCCCGGGGAGACCCAGTACTTC

J gene: TRBJ1-1
D gene: TRBD1
clone size: NA
V gene: TRBV3-1/TRBV3-2
CDR3 protein: CASSAGTAEAFF
CDR3 DNA: TGTGCCAGCAGCGCCGGGACAGCTGAAGCTTTCTTT

J gene: TRBJ2-7
D gene: NA
clone size: NA
V gene: TRBV7-2
CDR3 protein: CASSLDPTRLYEQYF
CDR3 DNA: TGTGCCAGCAGCTTAGATCCCACCAGACTCTACGAGCAGTACTTC

J gene: TRBJ1-2
D gene: TRBD1
clone size: NA
V gene: TRBV7-2
CDR3 protein: CASTEKTGVDYGYTF
CDR3 DNA: TGTGCCAGCACCGAAAAGACAGGGGTGGACTATGGCTACACCTTC

J gene: TRBJ1-1
D gene: NA
clone size: NA
V gene: TRBV10-2
CDR3 protein: CASNPGGGFAEAFF
CDR3 DNA: TGCGCCAGCAACCCCGGTGGAGGGTTCGCTGAAGCTTTCTTT

J gene: TRBJ2-1
D gene: TRBD2
clone size: NA
V gene: TRBV7-2
CDR3 protein: CASSLVGTSGSQFF
CDR3 DNA: TGTGCCAGCAGCTTAGTGGGGACTAGCGGGAGTCAGTTCTTC

J gene: TRBJ1-1
D gene: TRBD1
clone size: NA
V gene: TRBV5-1
CDR3 protein: CASSLGSTGGSTEAFF
CDR3 DNA: TGCGCCAGCAGCTTGGGTAGTACAGGGGGCAGTACTGAAGCTTTCTTT

J gene: TRBJ1-1
D gene: TRBD1
clone size: NA
V gene: TRBV7-2
CDR3 protein: CASSLRTGSNTEAFF
CDR3 DNA: TGTGCCAGCAGCCTTCGGACAGGATCGAACACTGAAGCTTTCTTT

J gene: TRBJ1-3
D gene: NA
clone size: NA
V gene: TRBV30
CDR3 protein: CAWGRGDSGNTIYF
CDR3 DNA: TGTGCCTGGGGCCGGGGGGACTCTGGAAACACCATATATTTT

J gene: TRBJ2-3
D gene: NA
clone size: NA
V gene: TRBV6-5
CDR3 protein: CASSGISSTDTQYF
CDR3 DNA: TGTGCCAGCTCGGGTATTTCTAGCACAGATACGCAGTATTTT

J gene: TRBJ1-2
D gene: TRBD1
clone size: NA
V gene: TRBV27
CDR3 protein: CASSLRGTGGVGYGYTF
CDR3 DNA: TGTGCCAGCAGTTTAAGGGGGACAGGGGGCGTTGGCTATGGCTACACCTTC

J gene: TRBJ2-2
D gene: TRBD2
clone size: NA
V gene: TRBV7-6
CDR3 protein: CASSPGGLAGDPGELFF
CDR3 DNA: TGTGCCAGCAGCCCAGGGGGGCTAGCGGGAGACCCCGGGGAGCTGTTTTTT

J gene: TRBJ1-5
D gene: TRBD1
clone size: NA
V gene: TRBV6-5
CDR3 protein: CASSRRDRAQPQHF
CDR3 DNA: TGTGCCAGCAGTCGCCGGGACAGGGCTCAGCCCCAGCATTTT

J gene: TRBJ1-1
D gene: TRBD1
clone size: NA
V gene: TRBV27
CDR3 protein: CASSQNRGSMNTEAFF
CDR3 DNA: TGTGCCAGCAGTCAAAACAGGGGTTCCATGAACACTGAAGCTTTCTTT

J gene: TRBJ2-4
D gene: TRBD1
clone size: NA
V gene: TRBV19
CDR3 protein: CASSGGRDRGPARGAKNIQYF
CDR3 DNA: TGTGCCAGTAGCGGGGGCCGGGACAGGGGGCCGGCGAGGGGAGCCAAAAACATTCAGTACTTC

J gene: TRBJ2-3
D gene: TRBD2
clone size: NA
V gene: TRBV19
CDR3 protein: CAIPLTSGSTDTQYF
CDR3 DNA: TGTGCCATCCCGTTGACTAGCGGGTCCACAGATACGCAGTATTTT

J gene: TRBJ2-7
D gene: NA
clone size: NA
V gene: TRBV5-1
CDR3 protein: CASSLTGLYEQYF
CDR3 DNA: TGCGCCAGCAGCTTGACAGGCCTCTACGAGCAGTACTTC

J gene: TRBJ1-1
D gene: NA
clone size: once
V gene: TRBV3-1/TRBV3-2
CDR3 protein: CASSQGGMADTEAFF
CDR3 DNA: TGTGCCAGCAGCCAAGGCGGGATGGCGGACACTGAAGCTTTCTTT

J gene: TRBJ1-1
D gene: NA
clone size: NA
V gene: TRBV19
CDR3 protein: CASSNQGQPNTEAFF
CDR3 DNA: TGTGCCAGTAGTAACCAGGGGCAGCCGAACACTGAAGCTTTCTTT

J gene: TRBJ1-6
D gene: NA
clone size: few
V gene: TRBV6-4
CDR3 protein: CASSDSGDNSPLHF
CDR3 DNA: TGTGCCAGCAGTGACTCAGGGGATAATTCACCCCTCCACTTT

J gene: TRBJ2-7
D gene: TRBD2
clone size: NA
V gene: TRBV7-9
CDR3 protein: CASSLTGGPDEQYF
CDR3 DNA: TGTGCCAGCAGCTTAACGGGAGGGCCTGACGAGCAGTACTTC

J gene: TRBJ1-3
D gene: TRBD1
clone size: NA
V gene: TRBV2
CDR3 protein: CASSEVGQEFGNTIYF
CDR3 DNA: TGTGCCAGCAGTGAGGTGGGACAGGAATTTGGAAACACCATATATTTT

J gene: TRBJ2-7
D gene: NA
clone size: once
V gene: TRBV11-2
CDR3 protein: CASSLDRSRGYEQYF
CDR3 DNA: TGTGCCAGCAGCTTAGATAGAAGTAGAGGCTACGAGCAGTACTTC

J gene: TRBJ1-2
D gene: NA
clone size: NA
V gene: TRBV6-1
CDR3 protein: CASSDNRVSYGYTF
CDR3 DNA: TGTGCCAGCAGTGATAACAGGGTGTCCTATGGCTACACCTTC

J gene: TRBJ1-1
D gene: NA
clone size: NA
V gene: TRBV5-6
CDR3 protein: CASSLEASLHTEAFF
CDR3 DNA: TGTGCCAGCAGCTTGGAAGCGTCCCTGCACACTGAAGCTTTCTTT

J gene: TRBJ2-2
D gene: NA
clone size: NA
V gene: TRBV19
CDR3 protein: CASSIGSYTGELFF
CDR3 DNA: TGTGCCAGCTCCATAGGGAGTTACACCGGGGAGCTGTTTTTT

J gene: TRBJ1-4
D gene: NA
clone size: NA
V gene: TRBV11-2
CDR3 protein: CASSLAGLGNEKLFF
CDR3 DNA: TGTGCCAGCAGCTTAGCAGGGCTCGGTAATGAAAAACTGTTTTTT

J gene: TRBJ2-7
D gene: NA
clone size: NA
V gene: TRBV4-2
CDR3 protein: CASSQVEGRGAGGRGYEQYF
CDR3 DNA: TGTGCCAGCAGCCAAGTGGAGGGCAGGGGCGCGGGCGGGAGAGGATACGAGCAGTACTTC

J gene: TRBJ1-1
D gene: NA
clone size: NA
V gene: TRBV27
CDR3 protein: CASSLKAGMTEAFF
CDR3 DNA: TGTGCCAGCAGTTTAAAGGCAGGGATGACTGAAGCTTTCTTT

J gene: TRBJ2-7
D gene: NA
clone size: NA
V gene: TRBV27
CDR3 protein: CASGAAYEQYF
CDR3 DNA: TGTGCCAGCGGAGCTGCCTACGAGCAGTACTTC

J gene: TRBJ2-2
D gene: TRBD2
clone size: NA
V gene: TRBV28
CDR3 protein: CASSLGLAGGTGELFF
CDR3 DNA: TGTGCCAGCAGCCTCGGACTAGCGGGAGGGACCGGGGAGCTGTTTTTT

J gene: TRBJ1-2
D gene: TRBD1
clone size: NA
V gene: TRBV20-1
CDR3 protein: CSARTGRGYTF
CDR3 DNA: TGCAGTGCTAGGACAGGGAGAGGCTACACCTTC

J gene: TRBJ2-6
D gene: NA
clone size: NA
V gene: TRBV7-2
CDR3 protein: CASSLVGGANVLTF
CDR3 DNA: TGTGCCAGCAGCTTAGTTGGAGGAGCCAACGTCCTGACTTTC

J gene: TRBJ2-4
D gene: NA
clone size: NA
V gene: TRBV19
CDR3 protein: CASSISWLQNIQYF
CDR3 DNA: TGTGCCAGTAGTATCAGTTGGCTGCAAAACATTCAGTACTTC

J gene: TRBJ1-2
D gene: TRBD1
clone size: NA
V gene: TRBV12-5
CDR3 protein: CASGGGQGFLYGYTF
CDR3 DNA: TGTGCTAGTGGCGGGGGACAGGGTTTTCTATATGGCTACACCTTC

J gene: TRBJ1-2
D gene: TRBD1
clone size: NA
V gene: TRBV5-4
CDR3 protein: CASGIQGDYTF
CDR3 DNA: TGTGCCAGCGGTATACAGGGGGACTACACCTTC